This T cell receptor (beta chain) stems from a study of Ad26.COV2.S vaccination and SARS-CoV-2 variants. As for the study in general: Donor got 5x10^10 or 1x10^11 viral particles of Ad26.COV2.S.

Treatment reported: over 15 received Ad26.COV2.S at low or high dose, single or two shots; five or six received placebo; per-sample allocation not given. The samples were gathered on day 63 after the first injection of vaccine or placebo. Some clones are missing from TCRdb's copy, which holds only in-frame ones; the method was immunoSEQ multiplex PCR. The repertoire includes some 250,000 clones, around 89% of them detected once, and about 10% sits in the top ten. In its sample, this clone was seen once. The antigen remains unidentified. Findings and limits, study-wide: The authors reported substantial breadth in spike-specific CD8+ and CD4+ T cell responses after vaccination.

The sample consisted of peripheral blood, taken in a trial of Ad26.COV2.S vaccine versus placebo. The clonotype originates from a person between 18 and 65 years old who received the Ad26.COV2.S COVID-19 vaccine or a placebo.

CDR3 residues: CASWPWGLLAGDYEQYF. DNA of the CDR3: TGTGCCAGCTGGCCCTGGGGGCTCCTAGCGGGGGACTACGAGCAGTACTTC. The chain combines TRBV28 with TRBJ2-7; 10 positions match TRBD2. The germline gives CDR1 MDHEN, CDR2 SYDVKM. V shed 8 bases and J 3 bases; nucleotides not matched to a gene: 16. The length of the CDR3 is 17 residues.